This T cell receptor (beta chain) is from a study of breast tumors, draining lymph nodes, adjacent tissues. General observations from the study: The lymph node origin of tumor T cells was framed as consistent with a hypothesis, not demonstrated.

Comment on this clonotype: Its matching antigen is unknown.

One entry per CDR3 protein, called by TCRdb with MiXCR from the multiplex PCR reads. This table holds roughly 80,000 distinct CDR3 sequences, about 21% found once. Breast cancer patients provided tissue from their axillary draining lymph nodes. CDR3 length equals 11 residues. Trimming took 1 base from V and 8 from J, leaving 5 bases between them. Germline V gives CDR1 SGHDN, CDR2 FVKESK. This clonotype originated in a female donor with breast cancer. Some clones in this sample may be carry-over from other donors' samples. The rearrangement links TRBV14 to TRBJ1-1, with D unresolved. The sequenced material came from axillary lymph node tissue. The CDR3, as DNA: TGTGCCAGCAGCCAAGGAAACGAAGCTTTCTTT. It specifies CASSQGNEAFF.